This TCR beta chain was documented in a study of blood T cells in healthy people across ages. With regard to this clonotype: What it recognizes is unknown.

The study's findings and limits: Aged donors had fewer naive CD4+ cells and lower diversity than long-lived donors. It was found that TCR beta diversity correlated strongly with the percentage of naive T cells.

This CDR3 region has 17 residues. Germline CDR1 reads SNHLY; CDR2 reads FYNNEI. V was trimmed by 2 bases and J by 0 bases, leaving 14 bases between them. Combining a sample-barcoded 5' primer with a J-beta primer mix, a second PCR ran for about 6 to 11 cycles. TCRdb reanalysed the 5' RACE reads using MiXCR and keeps one entry per CDR3 protein. Seen here are around 1,500,000 distinct CDR3 sequences, 40% to 50% observed once, and the top ten hold roughly 7.7%. Input material: blood. The chain uses TRBV2 and TRBJ1-5; D might be TRBD1 (5 bases). The TCR sequence derives from a woman between 18 and 29 years old in good health. CDR3 residues: CASSEYGQGYSNQPQHF. CDR3 in DNA: TGTGCCAGCAGTGAATACGGGCAGGGATATAGCAATCAGCCCCAGCATTTT.